Described below is a single T cell receptor beta chain sequence and its context. The sample comes from a study of response to subunit inactivated influenza vaccine. In TCRdb, the RT-PCR reads were re-called with MiXCR into one record per CDR3 protein. Counted here are about 500,000 distinct CDR3 sequences, approximately 17% occurring once; the ten biggest clones make up about 3%. Trimming pared 5 bases from V and 8 bases from J, leaving 13 bases between. Germline V CDR1 and CDR2: SGHRS, YFSETQ. The CDR3 spans 12 residues. The rearrangement joins TRBV5-1 to TRBJ1-2; D possibly corresponds to TRBD1 (6 bases). This clonotype originated in a man aged 45-69 years who received an inactivated influenza vaccine. Material: CD4+ T cells sorted from PBMCs, obtained less than 30 months after vaccination. The CDR3 DNA sequence: TGCGCCAGCAGTACAGGGCTGGGGGGCTACACCTTC. It encodes CASSTGLGGYTF.